Each of the 17 T cell receptor beta chains below was sequenced from the same sample in a study of beta chain features in type 1 diabetes listed by TCRdb under 2018. The library was built by means of the immunoSEQ multiplex PCR assay. The entire amount of isolated RNA was reverse transcribed using the High Capacity cDNA Reverse Transcription Kit, so the sequenced TCRB transcripts were expressed ones. TCRdb took this table from immuneACCESS and kept in-frame rearrangements with V and J called. Such tables lack part of the clones; where checked against another copy, unresolved V genes explain under half of the gap, and the rest is unexplained. The sample includes fewer than 350,000 clones, with approximately 8.1% observed a single time. The top ten clonotypes cover more than 1% of the sample. The sample taken for sequencing was central memory CD4+ T cells from blood. These receptors were collected from a woman younger than 30 in good health.

This clone occurred a few times. V and J are TRBV7-3 and TRBJ1-1, with a possible D match to TRBD1 (6 bases). The CDR3 is 14 amino acids. V lost 5 bases and J 1 base, leaving 11 bases between the germline ends. Germline lookup yields CDR1 SGHTA and CDR2 FQGTGA. The CDR3 is CASSPKGGNTEAFF. In DNA, the CDR3 is TGTGCCAGCAGCCCCAAGGGGGGGAACACTGAAGCTTTCTTT.

The gene calls are TRBV18 and TRBJ1-1; D is undetermined. V dropped 2 bases and J dropped 4 bases, with 14 bases sitting between them. Germline V gene lookup returns CDR1 KGHSH and CDR2 LQKENI. The CDR3 spans 15 residues. The CDR3 nucleotides are TGTGCCAGCTCACCAAGAAAGGGAGTGGGCACTGAAGCTTTCTTT. This encodes CASSPRKGVGTEAFF.

This clone was seen more than once but under ten times. V gene TRBV4-3 combines with J gene TRBJ2-1; tentatively, D is TRBD1 (6 bases). V lost 2 bases, J lost 0 bases, and 11 bases lay in between. Per the germline V gene, CDR1 is LGHNA and CDR2 is YSLEER. The length of the CDR3 is 16 residues. In nucleotides, the CDR3 is TGCGCCAGCAGCCAACCCGGGACAAGCTCCTACAATGAGCAGTTCTTC. It is translated as CASSQPGTSSYNEQFF.

A few counts support this clone. V is TRBV19 and J is TRBJ1-2; D gene unclear. Germline lookup yields CDR1 LNHDA and CDR2 SQIVND (reference sequence). The CDR3 is 14 residues long. V lost 3 bases, J lost 4 bases, and 12 bases lay in between. CDR3 DNA: TGTGCCAGTAGTATTGCGGGGAGCAGCTATGGCTACACCTTC. The encoded protein is CASSIAGSSYGYTF.

This clone has only a few counts. V and J are TRBV7-2 and TRBJ1-4; 7 positions match TRBD1. V trimming: 1 base; J trimming: 7 bases; junction bases outside the gene matches: 3. The CDR3 extends over 14 amino acids. In germline, CDR1 is SGHTA, CDR2 FQGNSA. In DNA form, the CDR3 reads TGTGCCAGCAGCTTAGACGCAGGGGGTGAAAAACTGTTTTTT. Amino acids: CASSLDAGGEKLFF. Combining the CDR3 with reference TRBV7-2 and TRBJ1-4 gives the whole variable domain GAGVSQSPSNKVTEKGKDVELRCDPISGHTALYWYRQSLGQGLEFLIYFQGNSAPDKSGLPSDRFSAERTGGSVSTLTIQRTQQEDSAVYLCASSLDAGGEKLFFGSGTQLSVL.

The sample holds a few counts of this clone. The chain combines TRBV7-8 with TRBJ2-5; 15 bases agree with TRBD2. Germline values: CDR1 SGHVS, CDR2 FQNEAQ. The length of the CDR3 is 17 residues. V lost 5 bases, J lost 5 bases, and 9 bases stayed unmatched. CDR3 loop: CASSPGLAGGPRETQYF. CDR3 sequence (DNA): TGTGCCAGCAGCCCCGGACTAGCGGGAGGGCCCCGGGAGACCCAGTACTTC.

The sample holds a few counts of this clone. The chain has TRBV28 and TRBJ1-5, with a tentative D call TRBD1 (5 bases). Trimming cost V 7 bases and J 0 bases, with 13 bases left between them. Germline CDR1 MDHEN, CDR2 SYDVKM. This CDR3 spans 15 amino acids. CDR3 nucleotide sequence: TGTGCCAGCACGAAGGGGCTTAATAGCAATCAGCCCCAGCATTTT. This encodes CASTKGLNSNQPQHF.

This clone was detected a few times. This rearrangement joins TRBV19 to TRBJ1-2; D not resolved. From germline, CDR1 is LNHDA and CDR2 SQIVND (reference sequence). The CDR3 sequence is 15 residues long. The V end lost 5 bases, the J end lost 3 bases, and 16 bases lay between the germline ends. CDR3 sequence: CASSPRRVIDYGYTF. CDR3 in DNA: TGTGCCAGTAGTCCTCGAAGGGTGATTGACTATGGCTACACCTTC.

This clone was recorded a few times. V gene TRBV7-9 combines with J gene TRBJ2-3, with D possibly being TRBD1 or TRBD2 (7 bases each). Germline-derived CDR1 and CDR2 are SEHNR and FQNEAQ (reference sequence). The CDR3 has 17 residues. Deletions cut 5 bases from V and 0 bases from J, with 18 bases between. CDR3 sequence (DNA): TGTGCCAGCAGCCCCCAGGGGGGGATTCCTAGCACAGATACGCAGTATTTT. Its protein product is CASSPQGGIPSTDTQYF.

Only a few counts were recorded for this clone. The chain couples TRBV4-1 to TRBJ1-5; D possibly corresponds to TRBD1 (6 bases). Per the germline V gene, CDR1 is MGHRA and CDR2 is YSYEKL. This CDR3 comprises 15 residues. V was shortened by 4 bases and J by 7 bases, with 17 bases between the two germline ends. The CDR3 bases are TGCGCCAGCAGCCCTTCGACAGGCCGGGAGCAGCCCCAGCATTTT. It translates to CASSPSTGREQPQHF.

This clone has at least ten counts. Other DNA sequences within the sample encode an identical CDR3. The CDR3 nucleotides are TGTGCCAGCAGCTTAGGGCAGGGCGAGAACACTGAAGCTTTCTTT. It specifies CASSLGQGENTEAFF. The chain combines TRBV11-3 with TRBJ1-1, with D tentatively TRBD1 (5 bases). In germline, CDR1 is SGHNT, CDR2 YENEEA. V lost 1 base to trimming and J lost 1 base, with 10 bases between them. This CDR3 region has 15 residues.

The chain carries TRBV7-3 and TRBJ1-6, with D uncertain. This CDR3 has 15 residues. In germline, CDR1 is SGHTA, CDR2 FQGTGA. Between the trimmed V and J ends, which lost 2 bases and 7 bases, there was a span of 12 bases. The CDR3 is CASSLEGRSNSPLHF. The CDR3 coding sequence is TGTGCCAGCAGCTTAGAGGGCAGATCAAATTCACCCCTCCACTTT.

The chain couples TRBV18 to TRBJ2-3, with TRBD2 matching over 9 bases. The CDR3 consists of 15 residues. From germline, CDR1 is KGHSH and CDR2 LQKENI. The J segment lost 2 bases and the V segment lost 2 bases, leaving 2 bases of the junction unmatched. CDR3 nucleotides: TGTGCCAGCTCACCAGCGGGAGGGCCCACAGATACGCAGTATTTT. Its translation: CASSPAGGPTDTQYF. Filled out from reference TRBV18 and TRBJ2-3, the complete variable domain reads NAGVMQNPRHLVRRRGQEARLRCSPMKGHSHVYWYRQLPEEGLKFMVYLQKENIIDESGMPKERFSAEFPKEGPSILRIQQVVRGDSAAYFCASSPAGGPTDTQYFGPGTRLTVL.

The rearrangement joins TRBV19 to TRBJ2-5, with 10 bases lining up with TRBD1. The J call is doubtful: the DNA matches TRBJ2-7 better. CDR1 is LNHDA and CDR2 is SQIVND in the germline V gene (reference sequence). CDR3 length: 16 amino acids. The CDR3 nucleotides read TGTGCCAGTAGTATAGGGTTGTGGGACAGGGGCTACGAGCAGTACTTC. Protein: CASSIGLWDRGYEQYF.

There are a few counts of this clone. The V gene is TRBV7-9, the J gene TRBJ2-1; tentatively, D is TRBD1 (6 bases). Per the germline V gene, CDR1 is SEHNR and CDR2 is FQNEAQ (reference sequence). V was trimmed by 0 bases and J by 1 base, leaving 10 bases between them. The CDR3 sequence is 16 residues long. The DNA for the CDR3 is TGTGCCAGCAGCTTAGCTCAGGGGTTTTCCTACAATGAGCAGTTCTTC. Translation: CASSLAQGFSYNEQFF.

The chain links TRBV19 to TRBJ1-1; tentative D call: TRBD1 (5 bases). Germline lookup yields CDR1 LNHDA and CDR2 SQIVND (reference sequence). V lost 7 bases to trimming and J lost 11 bases, with 14 bases between them. The CDR3 totals 11 residues. CDR3 sequence: CASTLGPEAFF. Here the CDR3 DNA reads TGTGCCAGTACTTTGGGGCCCGAGGCTTTCTTT.

DNA of the CDR3: TGTGCCAGCAGCTTAGAAAGGAGACAGGGGATGAATCAGCCCCAGCATTTT. It specifies CASSLERRQGMNQPQHF. This chain joins TRBV7-2 and TRBJ1-5, with TRBD1 matching 8 bases. This CDR3 has 17 residues. Trimming at V came to 1 base and at J to 4 bases, leaving 9 bases not matched to a gene. Germline loops: CDR1 SGHTA, CDR2 FQGNSA.